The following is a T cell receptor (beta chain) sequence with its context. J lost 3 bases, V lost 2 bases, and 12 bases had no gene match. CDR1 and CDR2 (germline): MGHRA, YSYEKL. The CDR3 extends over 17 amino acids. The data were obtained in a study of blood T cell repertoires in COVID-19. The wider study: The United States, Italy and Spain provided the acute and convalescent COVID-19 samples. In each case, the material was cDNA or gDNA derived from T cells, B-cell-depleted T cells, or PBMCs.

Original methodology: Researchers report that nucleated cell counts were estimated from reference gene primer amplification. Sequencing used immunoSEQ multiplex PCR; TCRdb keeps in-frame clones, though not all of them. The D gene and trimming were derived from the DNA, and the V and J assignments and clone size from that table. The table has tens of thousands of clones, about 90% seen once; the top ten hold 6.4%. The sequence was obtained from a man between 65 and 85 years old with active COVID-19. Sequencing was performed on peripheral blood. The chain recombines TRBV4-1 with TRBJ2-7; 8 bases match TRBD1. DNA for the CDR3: TGCGCCAGCAGCCAAATCCCCGGGACAGGACAATACTACGAGCAGTACTTC. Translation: CASSQIPGTGQYYEQYF.